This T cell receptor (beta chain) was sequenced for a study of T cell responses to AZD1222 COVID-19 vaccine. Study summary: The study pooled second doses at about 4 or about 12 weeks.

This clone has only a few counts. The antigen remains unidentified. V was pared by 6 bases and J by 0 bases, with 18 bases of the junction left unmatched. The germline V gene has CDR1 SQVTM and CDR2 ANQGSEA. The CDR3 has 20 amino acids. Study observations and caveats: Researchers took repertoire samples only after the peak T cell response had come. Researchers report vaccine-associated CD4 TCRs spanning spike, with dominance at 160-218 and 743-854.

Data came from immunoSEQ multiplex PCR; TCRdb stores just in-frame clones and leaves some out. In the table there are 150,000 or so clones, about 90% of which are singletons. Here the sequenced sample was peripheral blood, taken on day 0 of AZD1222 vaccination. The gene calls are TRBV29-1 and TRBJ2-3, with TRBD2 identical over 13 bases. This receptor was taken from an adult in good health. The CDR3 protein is CSVRKPGLAGITSSTDTQYF. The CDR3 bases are TGCAGCGTCAGGAAACCGGGACTAGCGGGGATAACTTCTAGCACAGATACGCAGTATTTT.